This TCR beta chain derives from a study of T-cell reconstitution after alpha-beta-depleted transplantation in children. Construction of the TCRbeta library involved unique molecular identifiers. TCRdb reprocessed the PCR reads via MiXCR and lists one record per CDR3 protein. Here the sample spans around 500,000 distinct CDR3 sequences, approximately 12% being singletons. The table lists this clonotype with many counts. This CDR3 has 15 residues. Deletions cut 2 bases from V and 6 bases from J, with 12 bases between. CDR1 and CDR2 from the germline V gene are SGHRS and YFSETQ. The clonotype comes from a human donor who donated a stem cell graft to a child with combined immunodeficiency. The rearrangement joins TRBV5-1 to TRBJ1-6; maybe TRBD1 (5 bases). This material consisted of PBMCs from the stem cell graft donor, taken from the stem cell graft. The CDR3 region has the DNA TGCGCCAGCAGCTTCGGGGCAAGGGGTAATTCACCCCTCCACTTT. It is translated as CASSFGARGNSPLHF.